Following are 22 T cell receptor beta chains from one sample sequenced in a study of cytomegalovirus exposure and HLA in healthy donors. PCR amplification relied on 60 Vbeta primers (plus 13 Jbeta primers). Assay used: immunoSEQ multiplex PCR; TCRdb lists only in-frame clones, some missing. The data contain about 180,000 clones, over 75% of them seen just once; the ten biggest clones take up roughly 0.5%. Input material: PBMCs. The receptor set was obtained from a woman between 45 and 65 years old in good health and CMV-seronegative.

The rearrangement uses TRBV4-1 and TRBJ2-7; 7 nucleotides match TRBD2. The CDR3 length is 14 residues. Germline V gene data show CDR1 as MGHRA and CDR2 as YSYEKL. J was trimmed by 3 bases and V by 0 bases; bases with no gene match: 2. CDR3 sequence (DNA): TGCGCCAGCAGCCAAGAGACTAGCAACTACGAGCAGTACTTC. It codes for CASSQETSNYEQYF.

To note about this clone: The same CDR3 also results from other DNA sequences found in this sample. The rearrangement joins TRBV7-9 to TRBJ2-1; TRBD2 aligns across 12 bases. CDR1 and CDR2 from the germline V gene are SEHNR and FQNEAQ (reference sequence). This CDR3 is 17 amino acids long. J lost 7 bases, V lost 4 bases, and 11 bases had no gene match. CDR3 bases: TGTGCCAGCAGCTCGGAGAGACTAGCGGGGGAGTATAATGAGCAGTTCTTC. It specifies CASSSERLAGEYNEQFF.

The chain employs TRBV11-3 and TRBJ2-7; 9 nucleotides align to TRBD2. V dropped 11 bases and J dropped 2; count of bases not matched to a gene: 16. The length of the CDR3 is 16 residues. CDR1 and CDR2 from the germline V gene are SGHNT and YENEEA. CDR3 sequence: CAPNLQRGDNPYEQYF. DNA for the CDR3: TGTGCCCCTAACCTCCAGCGGGGGGACAACCCCTACGAGCAGTACTTC.

This chain joins TRBV5-4 and TRBJ2-3; 7 positions match TRBD2. This CDR3 region has 14 residues. Looked up from germline, CDR1 is SGHNT and CDR2 is YYREEE (reference sequence). The junction had 1 base not matched to a gene; V was cut back by 3 bases and J by 0 bases. The CDR3 sequence is CASSSAGSTDTQYF. The CDR3 DNA sequence: TGTGCCAGCAGCTCAGCGGGGAGCACAGATACGCAGTATTTT.

CDR3 DNA: TGCGCCAGCAGCCAAGATTATAATAGAGGCCCAAATGAAAAACTGTTTTTT. Protein product: CASSQDYNRGPNEKLFF. J is TRBJ1-4 and V is TRBV4-3, with D unresolved. The CDR3 consists of 17 residues. The ends were cut back, 0 bases at V and 5 bases at J, with 16 bases in the middle. Looked up from germline, CDR1 is LGHNA and CDR2 is YSLEER.

The chain has TRBV4-2 and TRBJ1-1; weak D call: TRBD1 (5 bases). The germline V gene encodes CDR1 LGHNA and CDR2 YNFKEQ. The length of the CDR3 is 14 residues. V was pared by 4 bases and J by 3 bases, with 12 bases between. CDR3 nucleotide sequence: TGTGCCAGCAGCCGAGAACAGGAGTACACTGAAGCTTTCTTT. Translation gives CASSREQEYTEAFF.

The chain links TRBV21-1 to TRBJ2-5; the D segment call TRBD1 is taken from the table without a DNA check. TRBV21-1 represents a pseudogene. CDR3 length equals 15 residues. DNA of the CDR3: TGTGCCAGCACTCAAAGCCAGGGCCTACAAGAGACCCAGTACTTC. This sequence encodes CASTQSQGLQETQYF.

V usage is TRBV9 and J usage is TRBJ2-7; 8 bases map to TRBD2. The CDR3 is 17 residues long. V shed 0 bases and J 3 bases; nucleotides not matched to a gene: 11. Germline V gene lookup returns CDR1 SGDLS and CDR2 YYNGEE. The CDR3 reads CASSVGPMGLVLYEQYF. DNA of the CDR3: TGTGCCAGCAGCGTAGGCCCCATGGGACTAGTGCTCTACGAGCAGTACTTC.

The rearrangement links TRBV6-5 to TRBJ2-5, with 11 positions matching TRBD2. After removal of 7 bases from V and 5 bases from J, the junction contained 9 bases not matched to a gene. The CDR3 extends over 15 amino acids. Germline CDR1 and CDR2: MNHEY and SVGAGI. CDR3 loop: CASTPRLAGIETQYF. The DNA of the CDR3 is TGTGCCAGCACTCCGAGACTAGCGGGGATTGAGACCCAGTACTTC.

This clone has a handful of counts. The rearrangement joins TRBV2 to TRBJ1-2, with no clear D. Germline CDR1 reads SNHLY; CDR2 reads FYNNEI. The CDR3 consists of 15 residues. V lost 4 bases, J lost 1 base, and 13 bases lay in between. CDR3 residues: CASSVFSAYNYGYTF. The CDR3 bases are TGTGCCAGCAGTGTATTCAGCGCCTATAACTATGGCTACACCTTC.

The rearrangement joins TRBV10-3 to TRBJ2-7; TRBD2 matches 12 bases. CDR1 and CDR2 (germline): ENHRY, SYGVKD. The CDR3 sequence is 13 residues long. The junction had 4 bases not matched to a gene; V was cut back by 6 bases and J by 7 bases. The CDR3 DNA follows: TGTGCCATCAGGGCTAGCGGGAGGGGGGAGCAGTACTTC. It codes for CAIRASGRGEQYF.

This clone was found a few times. This chain joins TRBV10-3 and TRBJ2-5, with TRBD2 identical over 7 bases. This CDR3 spans 14 amino acids. Germline assignment: CDR1 ENHRY and CDR2 SYGVKD. With V trimmed by 6 bases and J by 1 base, 5 bases remained unmatched. In nucleotides, the CDR3 is TGTGCCATCAGGGACCCGGGGGGCCAAGAGACCCAGTACTTC. This sequence encodes CAIRDPGGQETQYF.

The chain employs TRBV18 and TRBJ2-5; a weak D match, TRBD1 (5 bases). This CDR3 has 15 amino acids. Germline V gene lookup returns CDR1 KGHSH and CDR2 LQKENI. Trimming took 8 bases from V and 1 from J, leaving 17 bases between them. The CDR3: CASPLPTDAQETQYF. In DNA, the CDR3 is TGTGCCAGCCCACTCCCGACAGACGCCCAAGAGACCCAGTACTTC.

This chain joins TRBV4-1 and TRBJ2-1; the match to TRBD2 covers 14 bases. The CDR3 has 15 residues. J gave up 8 bases and V 4 bases, and 4 bases lay outside the gene matches. CDR1 and CDR2 (germline): MGHRA, YSYEKL. In DNA, the CDR3 is TGCGCCAGCAGCCTAGGGACTAGCGGGAGTTATGAGCAGTTCTTC. This translates into CASSLGTSGSYEQFF.

This clone was detected a few times. The rearrangement uses TRBV27 and TRBJ2-2, with 12 bases fitting TRBD1. The CDR3 is 15 residues long. Germline CDR1 MNHEY, CDR2 SMNVEV (reference sequence). Trimming took 5 bases from V and 7 from J; bases not matched to a gene: 5. CDR3 in DNA: TGTGCCAGCAGTCCGGGACAGGGGGCCGTCGGGGAGCTGTTTTTT. Translating it yields CASSPGQGAVGELFF.

CDR3 sequence: CASSLDQGARTEAFF. As DNA, the CDR3 is TGTGCCAGCAGCTTAGATCAGGGGGCGCGAACTGAAGCTTTCTTT. The chain couples TRBV7-2 to TRBJ1-1; TRBD1 agrees at 8 bases. CDR3 length: 15 amino acids. V lost 1 base to trimming and J lost 5 bases; unmatched junction nucleotides: 6. The germline V gene encodes CDR1 SGHTA and CDR2 FQGNSA. Looking up the rest from reference TRBV7-2 and TRBJ1-1 gives the full variable domain: GAGVSQSPSNKVTEKGKDVELRCDPISGHTALYWYRQSLGQGLEFLIYFQGNSAPDKSGLPSDRFSAERTGGSVSTLTIQRTQQEDSAVYLCASSLDQGARTEAFFGQGTRLTVV.

The chain couples TRBV18 to TRBJ1-5; 10 bases align to TRBD1. The CDR3 is made up of 17 amino acids. Unmatched junction bases numbered 10, after V lost 4 bases and J lost 4 bases. Germline CDR1 is KGHSH and CDR2 is LQKENI. CDR3 DNA sequence: TGTGCCAGCTCACTGGGGACAGGGGTTTTTGGAAATCAGCCCCAGCATTTT. This gives the protein CASSLGTGVFGNQPQHF.

The chain couples TRBV10-3 to TRBJ2-1; 7 bases match TRBD2. The J segment lost 5 bases and the V segment lost 6 bases, leaving 4 bases of the junction unmatched. Germline V gene sequence: CDR1 ENHRY, CDR2 SYGVKD. The CDR3 contains 13 residues. The CDR3 DNA reads as TGTGCCATCAGGCCCGGGACTAACAATGAGCAGTTCTTC. Translated, it gives CAIRPGTNNEQFF.

This clone was seen a few times. V gene TRBV7-2 combines with J gene TRBJ2-7; TRBD2 is a possible D gene (6 bases). This CDR3 contains 12 residues. Germline V lookup: CDR1 SGHTA, CDR2 FQGNSA. V lost 8 bases and J 2 bases, leaving 10 bases between the germline ends. DNA for the CDR3: TGTGCCAGCGGTCGGGAGCCCTACGAGCAGTACTTC. As protein: CASGREPYEQYF.

The V gene is TRBV28, the J gene TRBJ1-1, with 7 nucleotides matching TRBD1. The V gene's germline CDR1 is MDHEN and CDR2 SYDVKM. This CDR3 has 13 residues. Trimming took 6 bases from V and 8 from J; bases not matched to a gene: 9. Here the CDR3 DNA reads TGTGCCAGCAGGTACCAAGGGGGCGCCGAAGCTTTCTTT. It codes for CASRYQGGAEAFF.

This chain's CDR3 is CASSQTDRVGETQYF. DNA for the CDR3: TGCGCCAGCAGCCAAACAGACAGGGTTGGAGAGACCCAGTACTTC. This rearrangement joins TRBV4-1 to TRBJ2-5; 7 nucleotides agree with TRBD1. Per germline, CDR1 MGHRA and CDR2 YSYEKL. Losses at the gene ends were 2 bases for V and 4 bases for J; bases not matched to a gene: 7. There are 15 residues in the CDR3.

The DNA of the CDR3 is TGTGCCAGCAGCGTAGTTGGCAGGACAGACACCGGGGAGCTGTTTTTT. It translates to CASSVVGRTDTGELFF. The V call is TRBV9, the J call TRBJ2-2, with D possibly being TRBD1 (6 bases). Trimming removed 0 bases at V and 3 bases at J, with 12 bases between. From germline, CDR1 is SGDLS and CDR2 YYNGEE. There are 16 residues in the CDR3. The full variable domain, its missing parts supplied by reference TRBV9 and TRBJ2-2, is DSGVTQTPKHLITATGQRVTLRCSPRSGDLSVYWYQQSLDQGLQFLIQYYNGEERAKGNILERFSAQQFPDLHSELNLSSLELGDSALYFCASSVVGRTDTGELFFGEGSRLTVL.